This TCR beta chain was sequenced during a study of blood T cells in healthy people across ages (dated by TCRdb to between 2014 and 2017). Broadly, across the study: In model experiments, roughly one uniquely barcoded TCR beta cDNA molecule per two T cells was captured by template switching. Age-related changes in TCR beta repertoire diversity were measured in the study by deep sequencing normalized with unique cDNA molecular identifiers. Donors were grouped into four age groups: young (average 16 years), middle-aged (around 39), aged (roughly 67) and long-lived (around 80). To avoid experimental bias, donors of different ages were distributed randomly across sequencing lanes. For two donors (one aged 18 to 30 and one aged 80 or older), the study analyzed two additional independent replicas of 1 million unique cDNA reads from the same blood draw. Broad study findings and their caveats: There was a strong correlation between observed TCR beta diversity and the percentage of naive T cells measured by flow cytometry. Compared with the aged group, more naive CD4+ T cells, fewer expanded clones and increased TCR diversity were shown by the long-lived group, suggesting age selection. Because profiling used bulk unsorted PBMCs, naive and antigen-experienced compartments could not be compared conclusively. Total diversity estimates from one million sequenced T cells were considered lower bounds and underestimates. Because donor CMV infection status was unknown, age-related changes in expanded clonotypes were potentially confounded. As age increased, observed TCR beta diversity per million T cells dropped in a roughly linear way, and a significant reduction was already evident by age about 36.

Library generation was performed with 5' RACE. The sequencer was an Illumina HiSeq 2500. A second PCR of roughly 6 to 11 cycles was performed with a sample-barcoded 5' primer and a J-beta primer mix. Each TCR beta cDNA molecule received a unique molecular identifier from a template-switch 5' adaptor carrying 12 random nucleotides. Each sample yielded at least 3 million CDR3-containing paired-end reads. The Mint cDNA synthesis kit, primed by a TRBC-specific oligonucleotide, was used to synthesize first-strand cDNA from all RNA. After uracil-DNA glycosylase treatment, a first 18-cycle PCR used universal primers M1SS and BC2_uni_R on all cDNA. As for how the authors treated the data: Each sample was normalized by randomly selecting 1 million high-quality reads, each carrying a distinct molecular identifier. Instead of being binned into consensus sequences, reads with shared molecular identifiers were discarded. MiTCR, with a Q25 quality threshold and the strictest error-elimination algorithm, was used for CDR3 identification, clonotype clustering and error correction. Lower-bound total TCR beta diversity was estimated with a nonparametric unseen species model using Euler transformation. TCRdb cleaned the public reads at Q25 with fastp, built clones with MiXCR and kept in-frame beta chains. Merged by CDR3 protein, the rows form single entries marked with the most common genes and DNA. The V and J calls reflect TCRdb's pipeline rather than the authors' work. Recorded for this sample are some 370,000 distinct CDR3 sequences; roughly half of them occurred a single time. The biggest ten clones account for around 50% of the sample.

The donors were roughly 40 Caucasian individuals from Russia, aged about 6 to 100 years, who were systemically healthy. Each donor gave roughly 9.5 milliliters of peripheral blood, collected into EDTA-treated Vacutainer tubes. Ficoll-Paque density-gradient centrifugation was used to isolate PBMCs, with at least 7 million per sample. Total RNA, at least 5 micrograms per sample, was extracted from PBMCs with Trizol reagent. Naive CD45RAhigh/CD27high T cell percentages were measured by flow cytometry on a PBMC aliquot from every donor. A word on this clonotype: The clone's antigen remains unknown. No much larger clone exists at a distance of one base, and base qualities are not known.

Taken from the germline V gene (reference sequence), the CDR1 and CDR2 loops are MNHNY and SVGAGI. The germline ends are 15 bases apart after V is trimmed by 4 bases and J by 8 bases. Reading from cysteine to phenylalanine, the CDR3 counts 14 amino acids. Only the CDR3 portion is preserved as DNA: 42 bases, with reading frame beginning at the first base. This chain is built from TRBV6-6 and TRBJ2-1; the D gene assignment is perhaps TRBD1 or TRBD2, with each matching 6 bases. The sequence derives from a man aged 55-75 years in good health. Sequenced: blood. At the DNA level, the sequence is TGTGCCAGCAGTTCCGGGGGCGCATTCCATGAGCAGTTCTTC. The encoded protein is CASSSGGAFHEQFF.